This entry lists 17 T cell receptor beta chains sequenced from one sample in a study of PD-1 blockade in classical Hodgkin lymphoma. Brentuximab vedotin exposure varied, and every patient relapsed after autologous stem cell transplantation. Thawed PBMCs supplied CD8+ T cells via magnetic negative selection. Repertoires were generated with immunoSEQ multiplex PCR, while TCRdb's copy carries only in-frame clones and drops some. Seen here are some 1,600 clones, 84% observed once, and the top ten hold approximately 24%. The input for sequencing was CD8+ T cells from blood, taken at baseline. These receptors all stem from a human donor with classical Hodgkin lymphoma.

CDR3 in amino acids: CASSLALAGTYEQYF. CDR3 coding DNA: TGTGCCAGCAGCTTAGCCCTAGCGGGGACCTACGAGCAGTACTTC. The J gene is TRBJ2-7, the V gene TRBV11-3; TRBD2 aligns across 9 bases. The CDR3 spans 15 residues. Germline CDR1 reads SGHNT; CDR2 reads YENEEA. J gave up 2 bases and V 1 base, and 3 bases lay outside the gene matches.

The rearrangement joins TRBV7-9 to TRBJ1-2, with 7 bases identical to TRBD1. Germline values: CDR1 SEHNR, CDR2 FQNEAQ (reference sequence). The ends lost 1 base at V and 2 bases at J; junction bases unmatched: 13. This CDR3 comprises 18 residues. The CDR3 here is CASSLGFYSGQLNYGYTF. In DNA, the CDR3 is TGTGCCAGCAGCTTAGGCTTTTATTCGGGACAGCTGAACTATGGCTACACCTTC. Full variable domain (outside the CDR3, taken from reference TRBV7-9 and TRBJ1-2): DTGVSQNPRHKITKRGQNVTFRCDPISEHNRLYWYRQTLGQGPEFLTYFQNEAQLEKSRLLSDRFSAERPKGSFSTLEIQRTEQGDSAMYLCASSLGFYSGQLNYGYTFGSGTRLTVV.

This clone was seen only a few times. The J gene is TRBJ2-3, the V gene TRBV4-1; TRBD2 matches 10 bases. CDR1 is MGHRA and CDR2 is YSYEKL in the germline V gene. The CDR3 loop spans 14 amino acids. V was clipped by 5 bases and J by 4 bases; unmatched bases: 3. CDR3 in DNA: TGCGCCAGCAGCACTAGCGGGGAATCAGATACGCAGTATTTT. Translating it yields CASSTSGESDTQYF.

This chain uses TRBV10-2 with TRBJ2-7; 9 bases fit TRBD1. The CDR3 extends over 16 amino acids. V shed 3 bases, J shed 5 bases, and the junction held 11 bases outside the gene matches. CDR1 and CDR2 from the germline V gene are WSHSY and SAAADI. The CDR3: CASSDFGGQGFDEQYF. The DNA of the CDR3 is TGCGCCAGCAGTGACTTTGGGGGACAGGGCTTCGACGAGCAGTACTTC.

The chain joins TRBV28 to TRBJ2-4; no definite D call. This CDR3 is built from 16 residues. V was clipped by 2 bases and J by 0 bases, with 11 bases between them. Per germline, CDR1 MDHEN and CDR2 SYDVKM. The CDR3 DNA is TGTGCCAGCAGTTTAGATACGGCGGTAGCCAAAAACATTCAGTACTTC. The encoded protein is CASSLDTAVAKNIQYF.

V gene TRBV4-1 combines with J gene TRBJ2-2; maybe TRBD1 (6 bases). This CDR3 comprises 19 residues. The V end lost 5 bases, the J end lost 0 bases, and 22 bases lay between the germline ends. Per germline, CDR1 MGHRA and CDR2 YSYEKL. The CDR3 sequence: CASSTPSLSGGPNTGELFF. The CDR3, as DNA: TGCGCCAGCAGCACACCCTCGTTGAGTGGGGGCCCGAACACCGGGGAGCTGTTTTTT.

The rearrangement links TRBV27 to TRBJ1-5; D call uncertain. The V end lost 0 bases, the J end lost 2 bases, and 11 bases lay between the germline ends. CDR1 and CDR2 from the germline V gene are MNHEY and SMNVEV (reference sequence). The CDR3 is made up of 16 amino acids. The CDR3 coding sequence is TGTGCCAGCAGTTTATCGCGAGGGTATGGCAATCAGCCCCAGCATTTT. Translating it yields CASSLSRGYGNQPQHF.

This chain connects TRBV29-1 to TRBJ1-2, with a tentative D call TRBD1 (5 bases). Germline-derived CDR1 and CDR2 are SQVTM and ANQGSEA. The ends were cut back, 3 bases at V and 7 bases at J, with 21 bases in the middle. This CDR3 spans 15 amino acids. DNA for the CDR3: TGCAGCGTTGACTCGGAAGGTTGGGGCTTCTCTGGCTACACCTTC. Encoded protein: CSVDSEGWGFSGYTF.

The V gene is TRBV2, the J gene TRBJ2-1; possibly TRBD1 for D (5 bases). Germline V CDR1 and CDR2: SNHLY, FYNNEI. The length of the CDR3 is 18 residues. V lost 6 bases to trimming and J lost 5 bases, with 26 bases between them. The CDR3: CASSEPSGFGRRDNEQFF. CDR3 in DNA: TGTGCCAGCAGCGAACCATCAGGGTTTGGAAGGCGAGACAATGAGCAGTTCTTC.

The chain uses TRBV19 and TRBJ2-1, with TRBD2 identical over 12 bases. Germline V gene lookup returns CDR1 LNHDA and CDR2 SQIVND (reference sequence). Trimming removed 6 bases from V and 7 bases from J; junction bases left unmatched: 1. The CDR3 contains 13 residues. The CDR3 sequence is CASRLAGGNEQFF. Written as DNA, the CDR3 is TGTGCCAGTAGACTAGCGGGGGGTAATGAGCAGTTCTTC.

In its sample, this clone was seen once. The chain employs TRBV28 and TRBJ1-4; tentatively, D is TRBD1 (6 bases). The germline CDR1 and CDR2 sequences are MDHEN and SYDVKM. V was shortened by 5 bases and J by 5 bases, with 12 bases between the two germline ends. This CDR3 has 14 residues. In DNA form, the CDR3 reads TGTGCCAGCAGTAAGACAGGTTTGAATGAAAAACTGTTTTTT. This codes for CASSKTGLNEKLFF.

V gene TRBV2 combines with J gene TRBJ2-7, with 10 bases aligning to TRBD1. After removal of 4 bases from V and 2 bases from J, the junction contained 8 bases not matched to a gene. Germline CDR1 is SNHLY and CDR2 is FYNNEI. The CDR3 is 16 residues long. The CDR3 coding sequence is TGTGCCAGCAGTGGAAGTCACGGGACAGGGGCCTACGAGCAGTACTTC. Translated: CASSGSHGTGAYEQYF.

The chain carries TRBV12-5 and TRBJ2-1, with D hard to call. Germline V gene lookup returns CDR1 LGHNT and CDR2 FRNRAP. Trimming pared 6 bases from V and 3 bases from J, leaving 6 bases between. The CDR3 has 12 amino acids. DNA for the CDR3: TGTGCTAGTGGGCCCGGCTACAATGAGCAGTTCTTC. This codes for CASGPGYNEQFF.

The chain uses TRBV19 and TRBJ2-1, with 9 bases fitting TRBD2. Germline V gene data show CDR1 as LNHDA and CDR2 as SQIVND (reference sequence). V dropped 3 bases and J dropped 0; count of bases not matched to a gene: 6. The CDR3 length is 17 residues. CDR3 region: CASSIFSSGASYNEQFF. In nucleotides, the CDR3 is TGTGCCAGTAGTATTTTCTCTAGCGGGGCCTCCTACAATGAGCAGTTCTTC.

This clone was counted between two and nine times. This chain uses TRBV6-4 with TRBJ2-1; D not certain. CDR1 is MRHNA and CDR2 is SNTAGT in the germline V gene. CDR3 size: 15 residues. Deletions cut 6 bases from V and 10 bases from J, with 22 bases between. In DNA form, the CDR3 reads TGTGCCAGCAGCCCGAATGGTCCCCTCCTAGGGGAGCAGTTCTTC. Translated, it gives CASSPNGPLLGEQFF.

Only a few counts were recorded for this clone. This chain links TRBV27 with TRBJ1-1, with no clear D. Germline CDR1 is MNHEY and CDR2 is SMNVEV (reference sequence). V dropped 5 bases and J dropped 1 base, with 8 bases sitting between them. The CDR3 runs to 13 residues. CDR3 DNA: TGTGCCAGCAGTGTCGCAGGGAACACTGAAGCTTTCTTT. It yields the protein CASSVAGNTEAFF.

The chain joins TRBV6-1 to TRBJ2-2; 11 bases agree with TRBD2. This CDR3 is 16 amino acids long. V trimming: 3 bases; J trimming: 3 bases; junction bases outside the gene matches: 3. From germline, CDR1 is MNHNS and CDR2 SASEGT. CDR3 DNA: TGTGCCAGCAGTGAGCTAGCGGGGGGCCACACCGGGGAGCTGTTTTTT. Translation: CASSELAGGHTGELFF.